The 13 T cell receptor beta chains given below trace back to one sample, sequenced in a study of shared clonotypes between healthy human individuals. Sequencing was performed with immunoSEQ multiplex PCR; in TCRdb, only in-frame clones are kept and a portion is missing. Of about 2.4 million clones in the sample, around nine tenths are singletons; the top ten hold roughly 0.13%. The sample consisted of naive CD4+ T cells sorted from blood. Subset defined: CD45RA+ positively selected. These receptors were taken from a man younger than 35 in good health.

In DNA, the CDR3 is TGTGCCAGCAGCGTAGTCGGGGCGCCGGGAGAAAAACTGTTTTTT. Its translation is CASSVVGAPGEKLFF. The gene calls are TRBV9 and TRBJ1-4, with D possibly being TRBD1 (5 bases). V was pared by 0 bases and J by 8 bases, with 14 bases between. Germline assignment: CDR1 SGDLS and CDR2 YYNGEE. The CDR3 sequence is 15 residues long.

The V gene is TRBV28, the J gene TRBJ1-4; 10 nucleotides align to TRBD1. Germline assignment: CDR1 MDHEN and CDR2 SYDVKM. This CDR3 spans 19 amino acids. After removal of 5 bases from V and 4 bases from J, the junction contained 16 bases not matched to a gene. This CDR3 reads CASSARDRGVVQGNEKLFF. CDR3 nucleotides: TGTGCCAGCAGTGCTAGGGACAGGGGCGTTGTACAGGGTAATGAAAAACTGTTTTTT.

V gene TRBV6-1 combines with J gene TRBJ2-3, with a weak D call TRBD1 (6 bases). The length of the CDR3 is 14 residues. Trimming left V 8 bases short and J 3 bases short, with 15 bases between. Germline V gene data show CDR1 as MNHNS and CDR2 as SASEGT. The chain's CDR3 is CASAIGGGTDTQYF. CDR3 nucleotide sequence: TGTGCCAGCGCCATTGGGGGCGGTACAGATACGCAGTATTTT.

CDR3 nucleotides: TGTGCCAGCAGTGGGGAGGACAGCCTGAATCAGCCCCAGCATTTT. This codes for CASSGEDSLNQPQHF. This chain connects TRBV6-1 to TRBJ1-5, with D tentatively TRBD1 (6 bases). The germline gives CDR1 MNHNS, CDR2 SASEGT. Trimming took 4 bases from V and 4 from J, leaving 14 bases between them. The CDR3 contains 15 residues.

This chain connects TRBV4-3 to TRBJ2-3, with TRBD2 matching over 9 bases. V shed 1 base and J 4 bases; nucleotides not matched to a gene: 6. This CDR3 spans 16 amino acids. Germline values: CDR1 LGHNA, CDR2 YSLEER. CDR3 protein: CASSQVLAGGPDTQYF. DNA for the CDR3: TGCGCCAGCAGCCAAGTACTTGCGGGAGGGCCAGATACGCAGTATTTT.

V gene TRBV10-3 combines with J gene TRBJ1-1, with D possibly being TRBD1 (6 bases). Trimming left V 5 bases short and J 5 bases short, with 15 bases between. The germline CDR1 and CDR2 sequences are ENHRY and SYGVKD. CDR3 size: 14 residues. The CDR3 protein is CAISRSGERTEAFF. CDR3 bases: TGTGCCATCAGTAGATCAGGGGAGAGGACTGAAGCTTTCTTT.

The chain carries TRBV6-6 and TRBJ1-1; D not certain. The germline V and J ends were trimmed by 8 bases and 1 base, with 11 bases remaining between them. Germline V CDR1 and CDR2: MNHNY, SVGAGI (reference sequence). The CDR3 loop spans 13 amino acids. CDR3 nucleotides: TGTGCCAGCCAACTTGGAGGGAACACTGAAGCTTTCTTT. Translating gives CASQLGGNTEAFF.

This clone was seen only once. The rearrangement joins TRBV7-9 to TRBJ2-6; weak D call: TRBD2 (6 bases). This CDR3 contains 15 residues. Looked up from germline, CDR1 is SEHNR and CDR2 is FQNEAQ (reference sequence). V lost 9 bases, J lost 0 bases, and 12 bases lay in between. CDR3 in DNA: TGTGCCAGTGGGGAGGTGAACTCTGGGGCCAACGTCCTGACTTTC. Amino acid sequence: CASGEVNSGANVLTF.

The chain uses TRBV18 and TRBJ2-5, with 12 bases that match TRBD2. The V and J ends lost 5 bases and 4 bases, in that order; junction bases with no gene match: 2. Germline V gene sequence: CDR1 KGHSH, CDR2 LQKENI. This CDR3 has 14 amino acids. As DNA, the CDR3 is TGTGCCAGCTCAGAGACTAGCGGGGGAGAGACCCAGTACTTC. It encodes CASSETSGGETQYF.

In DNA form, the CDR3 reads TGTGCCAGTAGTATAGATCGCGGACAAAACACCGGGGAGCTGTTTTTT. Protein sequence: CASSIDRGQNTGELFF. The chain is built from TRBV19 and TRBJ2-2; perhaps TRBD1 as D (5 bases). Germline V gene data show CDR1 as LNHDA and CDR2 as SQIVND (reference sequence). The CDR3 spans 16 residues. V lost 0 bases and J 2 bases, leaving 10 bases between the germline ends.

This chain joins TRBV5-6 and TRBJ2-7; possibly TRBD2 for D (5 bases). Looked up from germline, CDR1 is SGHDT and CDR2 is YYEEEE. The CDR3 loop spans 14 amino acids. Trimming stripped 1 base from V and 7 bases from J, with 15 bases between. The CDR3 loop is CASSLRGYGEEQYF. The CDR3 nucleotides are TGTGCCAGCAGCTTGCGGGGATACGGGGAAGAGCAGTACTTC.

About this clone itself: Other DNA sequences in the sample encode the same CDR3. This chain uses TRBV2 with TRBJ1-2, with D possibly TRBD1 on 6 matching bases. The V and J ends lost 9 bases and 2 bases respectively, with 10 bases between them. Germline lookup yields CDR1 SNHLY and CDR2 FYNNEI. The length of the CDR3 is 12 residues. The CDR3 spells CASRTANYGYTF. The CDR3 DNA sequence: TGTGCCAGTCGGACAGCGAACTATGGCTACACCTTC. The full variable domain, its missing parts supplied by reference TRBV2 and TRBJ1-2, is EPEVTQTPSHQVTQMGQEVILRCVPISNHLYFYWYRQILGQKVEFLVSFYNNEISEKSEIFDDQFSVERPDGSNFTLKIRSTKLEDSAMYFCASRTANYGYTFGSGTRLTVV.

The chain is built from TRBV18 and TRBJ2-2; D perhaps matches TRBD1 (6 bases). The CDR3 is 17 amino acids. V was pared by 1 base and J by 7 bases, with 19 bases between. Per the germline V gene, CDR1 is KGHSH and CDR2 is LQKENI. DNA for the CDR3: TGTGCCAGCTCACCACTACGCACAGGGACCATGAGCGGGGAGCTGTTTTTT. The encoded protein is CASSPLRTGTMSGELFF.